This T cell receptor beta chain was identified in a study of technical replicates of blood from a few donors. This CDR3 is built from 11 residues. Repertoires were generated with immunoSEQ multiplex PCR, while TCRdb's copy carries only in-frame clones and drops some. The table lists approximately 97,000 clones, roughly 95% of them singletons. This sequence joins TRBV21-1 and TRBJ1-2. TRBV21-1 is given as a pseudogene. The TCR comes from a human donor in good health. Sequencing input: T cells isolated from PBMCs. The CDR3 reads CASSKVRGYTF. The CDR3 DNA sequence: TGTGCCAGCAGCAAAGTTCGTGGCTACACCTTC.